Listed below are T cell receptor beta chains from one sample, sequenced in a study of T cell repertoires in aging, cancer and after chemotherapy. TCRdb analysed the multiplex PCR reads with MiXCR anew, one entry per CDR3 protein. The table shows about 980 distinct CDR3 sequences, with 27% occurring only once. The sample taken for sequencing was blood. Source of these receptors: a human donor with a solid tumor. Both conserved end residues are part of each CDR3. The D gene is left open where the match is weak. Some rows mark clone size as missing; the rest say once, few, many or name a class of expanded clone.

j_call,d_call,v_call,clone_size,cdr3_nt,cdr3_aa
TRBJ2-1,.,TRBV20-1,.,TGCAGTGCTAGAGCGGGAGTGGTGGAGCAGTTCTTC,CSARAGVVEQFF
TRBJ1-4,.,TRBV6-5,medium-sized,TGTGCCAGCAGGGAGAGGACTAATGAAAAACTGTTTTTT,CASRERTNEKLFF
TRBJ1-2,TRBD1,TRBV19,.,TGTGCCAGTAGCCTCGACAGGGTTGATGGCTACACCTTC,CASSLDRVDGYTF
TRBJ2-1,TRBD2,TRBV19,medium-sized,TGTGCCAGTATCCAGCGGGGCTACAATGAGCAGTTCTTC,CASIQRGYNEQFF
TRBJ2-5,.,TRBV27,.,TGTGCCATTCTGAGGAGGGAGACCCAGTACTTC,CAILRRETQYF
TRBJ2-7,.,TRBV20-1,.,TGCAGTGCTAGAGACGGCCTTTCCCGAGGTCTCGAGCAGTACTTC,CSARDGLSRGLEQYF
TRBJ2-1,TRBD1,TRBV12-3/TRBV12-4,.,TGTGACAGCAGCCCCGGGACAGGGGTGATCAATGAGCAGTTCTTC,CDSSPGTGVINEQFF
TRBJ2-2,.,TRBV18,few,TGTGCCAGCTCACCAGATCAGAACACCGGGGAGCTGTTTTTT,CASSPDQNTGELFF
TRBJ1-5,.,TRBV5-5,.,TGTGCCAGCAGCTTGGCGGAACAGCCCCAGCATTTT,CASSLAEQPQHF
TRBJ2-2,TRBD2,TRBV12-3/TRBV12-4,.,TGTGCCAGCAGCCAAACTCGACTAGCGGGGGGGGACACCGGGGAGCTGTTTTTT,CASSQTRLAGGDTGELFF
TRBJ1-1,.,TRBV28,.,TGTGCCAGCAGATCGGGGGGCGATGGCGGCACTGAAGCTTTCTTT,CASRSGGDGGTEAFF
TRBJ2-5,.,TRBV6-1,large,TGTGCCAGCAGGAACGGGGTTGGAGAGACCCAGTACTTC,CASRNGVGETQYF
TRBJ1-5,TRBD1,TRBV19,medium-sized,TGTGCCAGTAGTATACAGGGGGGCAATCAGCCCCAGCATTTT,CASSIQGGNQPQHF
TRBJ1-4,.,TRBV5-6,.,TGTGCCAGCAGCCAAGCGGGGGAAAAACTGTTTTTT,CASSQAGEKLFF
TRBJ2-7,.,TRBV6-5,few,TGTGCCAGCAGGCAAGGTCAGGGGTACGAGCAGTACTTC,CASRQGQGYEQYF
TRBJ2-7,TRBD2,TRBV29-1,.,TGCAGCGCCCGCCTAGCGGGGACCTACGAGCAGTACTTC,CSARLAGTYEQYF
TRBJ2-7,.,TRBV5-8,large,TGTGCCAGCTCCGGGACTGCCTACGAGCAGTACTTC,CASSGTAYEQYF
TRBJ1-1,TRBD1,TRBV11-1,medium-sized,TGTGCCAGCAGCTTAGCCGGACAGGGGCGGGTTGAAGCTTTCTTT,CASSLAGQGRVEAFF
TRBJ2-5,.,TRBV6-5,large,TGTGCCAGCAGTTACTTAGGTCAAGGGGAGACCCAGTACTTC,CASSYLGQGETQYF
TRBJ2-3,TRBD1,TRBV13,few,TGTGCCAGCAGCTTGATGACAGGGGGCACAGATACGCAGTATTTT,CASSLMTGGTDTQYF
TRBJ2-7,TRBD1,TRBV6-1,large,TGTGCCAGCAGTGAAGCAACTCCGGGACAGGGGGTTAGTGAGCAGTACTTC,CASSEATPGQGVSEQYF
TRBJ2-1,TRBD2,TRBV20-1,few,TGCAGTGCTGACGGGGAGGGAGCCTACAATGAGCAGTTCTTC,CSADGEGAYNEQFF
TRBJ1-5,.,TRBV10-3,few,TGTGCCATCAGTGAGGTAGCGGGGAATCAGCCCCAGCATTTT,CAISEVAGNQPQHF
TRBJ2-1,TRBD2,TRBV19,.,TGTGCCAGTAGTATGGGCGTAGCGGGAGGTCCTACCACCTACAATGAGCAGTTCTTC,CASSMGVAGGPTTYNEQFF
TRBJ1-1,TRBD1,TRBV29-1,.,TGCAGCGCCATACCCGGGACAGGGGGAACTGAAGCTTTCTTT,CSAIPGTGGTEAFF
TRBJ2-7,TRBD2,TRBV20-1,few,TGCAGTGCTAGACCTCTTACTAGCGGGAGCTACGAGCAGTACTTC,CSARPLTSGSYEQYF
TRBJ2-7,.,TRBV13,.,TGTGCCAGCAGCCCCCCTAGCCAGCGAGAGCAGTACTTC,CASSPPSQREQYF
TRBJ2-1,.,TRBV6-2/TRBV6-3,medium-sized,TGTGCCAGCAGTCTTCTCAAAGACGATGAGCAGTTCTTC,CASSLLKDDEQFF